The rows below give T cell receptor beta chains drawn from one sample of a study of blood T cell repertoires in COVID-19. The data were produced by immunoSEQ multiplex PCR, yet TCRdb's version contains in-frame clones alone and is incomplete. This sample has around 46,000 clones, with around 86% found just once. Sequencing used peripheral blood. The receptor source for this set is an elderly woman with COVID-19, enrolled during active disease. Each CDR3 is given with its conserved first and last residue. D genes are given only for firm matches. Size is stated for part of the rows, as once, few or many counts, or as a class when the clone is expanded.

CDR3nt: TGTGCCAGCAGTTCAGTAATCACAGATACGCAGTATTTT; CDR3aa: CASSSVITDTQYF; d_gene: -; abundance: -; v_gene: TRBV12-3/TRBV12-4; j_gene: TRBJ2-3
CDR3nt: TGTGCCAGCAGCCAAAACTTACAGCAAACCACTGAAGCTTTCTTT; CDR3aa: CASSQNLQQTTEAFF; d_gene: -; abundance: -; v_gene: TRBV3-1/TRBV3-2; j_gene: TRBJ1-1
CDR3nt: TGTGCCAGCAGAAGACAGGGGGCAAAGAGCACTGAAGCTTTCTTT; CDR3aa: CASRRQGAKSTEAFF; d_gene: TRBD1; abundance: -; v_gene: TRBV2; j_gene: TRBJ1-1
CDR3nt: TGTGCTAGCAGCTTAGTTCATAACACTGAAGCTTTCTTT; CDR3aa: CASSLVHNTEAFF; d_gene: -; abundance: -; v_gene: TRBV7-7; j_gene: TRBJ1-1
CDR3nt: TGTGCCATCAGTGACCCGAGACACCTAACCTATGGCTACACCTTC; CDR3aa: CAISDPRHLTYGYTF; d_gene: -; abundance: once; v_gene: TRBV10-3; j_gene: TRBJ1-2
CDR3nt: TGTGCCAGCAGATTCAGTTCCAATCAGCCCCAGCATTTT; CDR3aa: CASRFSSNQPQHF; d_gene: -; abundance: -; v_gene: TRBV2; j_gene: TRBJ1-5
CDR3nt: TGCAGCGTTCCGACAGAAACGAACACCGGGGAGCTGTTTTTT; CDR3aa: CSVPTETNTGELFF; d_gene: -; abundance: once; v_gene: TRBV29-1; j_gene: TRBJ2-2
CDR3nt: TGTGCCAGTAGTATAGATCACCTACAGGGCCAAAACATTCAGTACTTC; CDR3aa: CASSIDHLQGQNIQYF; d_gene: -; abundance: -; v_gene: TRBV19; j_gene: TRBJ2-4
CDR3nt: TGTGCCAGCAGTTACCTCCCTACGACGGCGGGAGGGCCGGGGAATGAGCAGTTCTTC; CDR3aa: CASSYLPTTAGGPGNEQFF; d_gene: TRBD2; abundance: -; v_gene: TRBV6-2/TRBV6-3; j_gene: TRBJ2-1
CDR3nt: TGTGCCAGTAGTAGGACAGGGTCAGGCTACACCTTC; CDR3aa: CASSRTGSGYTF; d_gene: TRBD1; abundance: -; v_gene: TRBV19; j_gene: TRBJ1-2
CDR3nt: TGTGCCAGTAGTCCGACTAGCCGGAGCTCCTACAATGAGCAGTTCTTC; CDR3aa: CASSPTSRSSYNEQFF; d_gene: TRBD2; abundance: once; v_gene: TRBV19; j_gene: TRBJ2-1
CDR3nt: TGTGCCAGCTCACCACCCCGAAGGGGCGGGAGGGCCTCCTACGAGCAGTACTTC; CDR3aa: CASSPPRRGGRASYEQYF; d_gene: TRBD2; abundance: -; v_gene: TRBV18; j_gene: TRBJ2-7
CDR3nt: TGCAGTGCTAGTCAGTTCCAGGGGAACTATGGCTACACCTTC; CDR3aa: CSASQFQGNYGYTF; d_gene: -; abundance: -; v_gene: TRBV20-1; j_gene: TRBJ1-2
CDR3nt: TGCGCCAGCAGCCCCCCTGGCGGGTCGCAGCCCCAGCATTTT; CDR3aa: CASSPPGGSQPQHF; d_gene: -; abundance: -; v_gene: TRBV4-1; j_gene: TRBJ1-5
CDR3nt: TGTGCCAGCTCACCAGTAGGGTCAGGGGGCCTTCAGCCCCAGCATTTT; CDR3aa: CASSPVGSGGLQPQHF; d_gene: TRBD1; abundance: -; v_gene: TRBV18; j_gene: TRBJ1-5
CDR3nt: TGTGCCACCCAGGACAGGGGATTCAATCAGCCCCAGCATTTT; CDR3aa: CATQDRGFNQPQHF; d_gene: TRBD1; abundance: -; v_gene: TRBV24-1; j_gene: TRBJ1-5
CDR3nt: TGTGCCAGCAGTCCGGTGGGACAGGGACCAAACACCATATATTTT; CDR3aa: CASSPVGQGPNTIYF; d_gene: TRBD1; abundance: once; v_gene: TRBV28; j_gene: TRBJ1-3
CDR3nt: TGCAGCGTCTCGCCGGTGTACTCTGGAAACACCATATATTTT; CDR3aa: CSVSPVYSGNTIYF; d_gene: -; abundance: -; v_gene: TRBV29-1; j_gene: TRBJ1-3
CDR3nt: TGTGCCAGCAGCCCAGACAGGGCCCCAACCTACGAGCAGTACTTC; CDR3aa: CASSPDRAPTYEQYF; d_gene: TRBD1; abundance: -; v_gene: TRBV11-3; j_gene: TRBJ2-7
CDR3nt: TGCGCCAGCGGGGTTGGGACAGGCGGGGACACCATATATTTT; CDR3aa: CASGVGTGGDTIYF; d_gene: TRBD1; abundance: -; v_gene: TRBV5-1; j_gene: TRBJ1-3
CDR3nt: TGCAGTGCTAGTAGTCCGGGGAGGACGGCTGAAGCTTTCTTT; CDR3aa: CSASSPGRTAEAFF; d_gene: -; abundance: -; v_gene: TRBV20-1; j_gene: TRBJ1-1
CDR3nt: TGTGCCAGCCAGGGGACTAGACGGGAGACCCAGTACTTC; CDR3aa: CASQGTRRETQYF; d_gene: TRBD2; abundance: -; v_gene: TRBV28; j_gene: TRBJ2-5
CDR3nt: TGTGCCAGCAGCGTAGGAGGGGGAGCTCAGCCCCAGCATTTT; CDR3aa: CASSVGGGAQPQHF; d_gene: -; abundance: -; v_gene: TRBV9; j_gene: TRBJ1-5
CDR3nt: TGCGCCAGCAGCTTGGGAGGACTAGCGGGAGGGGAAGATACGCAGTATTTT; CDR3aa: CASSLGGLAGGEDTQYF; d_gene: TRBD2; abundance: once; v_gene: TRBV5-1; j_gene: TRBJ2-3
CDR3nt: TGTGCCAGCAGTCAGGGGAGTTCACCCTATCAGCCCCAGCATTTT; CDR3aa: CASSQGSSPYQPQHF; d_gene: -; abundance: -; v_gene: TRBV2; j_gene: TRBJ1-5
CDR3nt: TGTGCCAGCAGTTCCGCAGGGCCCTCTGGGGCCAACGTCCTGACTTTC; CDR3aa: CASSSAGPSGANVLTF; d_gene: -; abundance: -; v_gene: TRBV6-6; j_gene: TRBJ2-6
CDR3nt: TGTGCCACCAGTGATAGTTTGCGCCCCTATCGCTACACCTTC; CDR3aa: CATSDSLRPYRYTF; d_gene: -; abundance: -; v_gene: TRBV24-1; j_gene: TRBJ1-2
CDR3nt: TGTGCCAGCAGTGAAGCCCTCCCAGGGGTAAGGGGCTACACCTTC; CDR3aa: CASSEALPGVRGYTF; d_gene: -; abundance: -; v_gene: TRBV6-1; j_gene: TRBJ1-2
CDR3nt: TGTGCCAGCAGGACAGGGGATAATTCACCCCTCCACTTT; CDR3aa: CASRTGDNSPLHF; d_gene: TRBD1; abundance: -; v_gene: TRBV2; j_gene: TRBJ1-6
CDR3nt: TGTGCCAGTAGTATGGGGACGCGGGGTCAGCCCCAGCATTTT; CDR3aa: CASSMGTRGQPQHF; d_gene: -; abundance: -; v_gene: TRBV19; j_gene: TRBJ1-5
CDR3nt: TGTGCCAGCAGCAGCAATCCGGGACTAGCGGGAGGGCCGAGGAGTGAGCAGTTCTTC; CDR3aa: CASSSNPGLAGGPRSEQFF; d_gene: TRBD2; abundance: -; v_gene: TRBV7-9; j_gene: TRBJ2-1
CDR3nt: TGTGCCAGCAGGGGGTCAGGGGCTGGAAACACCATATATTTT; CDR3aa: CASRGSGAGNTIYF; d_gene: -; abundance: -; v_gene: TRBV2; j_gene: TRBJ1-3
CDR3nt: TGTGCCAGCAGCTCCCCGATAGATAAGCCTGCAACTAATGAAAAACTGTTTTTT; CDR3aa: CASSSPIDKPATNEKLFF; d_gene: -; abundance: -; v_gene: TRBV7-9; j_gene: TRBJ1-4